The 8 T cell receptor beta chains reported below all come from one sample, sequenced in a study of blood T cell repertoires in COVID-19. The assay was immunoSEQ multiplex PCR, and TCRdb's table has in-frame clones only and misses some. Counted here are some 200,000 clones, more than 80% occurring once; the ten biggest clones make up over 9.5%. Sequenced input: peripheral blood. Receptors were obtained from a woman aged 80 or older with acute or convalescent COVID-19.

The chain uses TRBV10-3 and TRBJ1-1, with D possibly matching TRBD1 (6 bases). This CDR3 is 13 amino acids long. Trimming shortened V by 3 bases and J by 11 bases, and 16 bases separated the two germline ends. The germline CDR1 and CDR2 sequences are ENHRY and SYGVKD. This CDR3 reads CAISDRNRVEAFF. In DNA form, the CDR3 reads TGTGCCATCAGTGACCGCAACAGGGTCGAGGCTTTCTTT.

This chain connects TRBV29-1 to TRBJ1-2, with D maybe TRBD1 (6 bases). Trimming left V 4 bases short and J 8 bases short, with 17 bases between. The CDR3 extends over 13 amino acids. Germline-derived CDR1 and CDR2 are SQVTM and ANQGSEA. In DNA, the CDR3 is TGCAGCGTTGTGGGGGCAGCGTCTGGGGGCTACACCTTC. Its protein is CSVVGAASGGYTF.

This chain connects TRBV19 to TRBJ1-2; TRBD1 agrees at 7 bases. Looked up from germline, CDR1 is LNHDA and CDR2 is SQIVND (reference sequence). The V segment lost 1 base and the J segment 3 bases; nucleotides outside the gene matches: 8. This CDR3 has 16 residues. CDR3 nucleotide sequence: TGTGCCAGTAGTATAGGTGGGCTCAGGGGGGACTATGGCTACACCTTC. This gives the protein CASSIGGLRGDYGYTF.

The gene calls are TRBV19 and TRBJ2-7; 12 bases are shared with TRBD1. The germline CDR1 and CDR2 sequences are LNHDA and SQIVND (reference sequence). There are 16 residues in the CDR3. V lost 1 base to trimming and J lost 1 base; unmatched junction nucleotides: 2. CDR3 residues: CASSIGGQGASYEQYF. For the CDR3, the DNA is TGTGCCAGTAGTATAGGGGGACAGGGGGCTTCCTACGAGCAGTACTTC.

The V gene is TRBV19, the J gene TRBJ2-7; 7 positions match TRBD2. Germline lookup yields CDR1 LNHDA and CDR2 SQIVND (reference sequence). Trimming removed 5 bases from V and 0 bases from J; junction bases left unmatched: 10. The CDR3 totals 16 residues. CDR3 amino acids: CASSDPRGVSSYEQYF. The CDR3 region has the DNA TGTGCCAGTAGTGACCCTCGGGGGGTCAGCTCCTACGAGCAGTACTTC.

This chain uses TRBV29-1 with TRBJ1-5; no firm D call. Per germline, CDR1 SQVTM and CDR2 ANQGSEA. This CDR3 has 13 amino acids. With 5 bases removed from V and 5 bases from J, the gap between germline ends came to 13 bases. The CDR3 DNA reads TGCAGCGTTATAGAGGGTCTGGATCAGCCCCAGCATTTT. Translating gives CSVIEGLDQPQHF.

V gene TRBV6-1 combines with J gene TRBJ1-5; TRBD1 matches 7 bases. Germline V lookup: CDR1 MNHNS, CDR2 SASEGT. The J segment lost 4 bases and the V segment lost 2 bases, leaving 2 bases of the junction unmatched. There are 14 residues in the CDR3. CDR3 nucleotides: TGTGCCAGCAGTGAATCAGGGGGAAATCAGCCCCAGCATTTT. Translating it yields CASSESGGNQPQHF.

The chain is built from TRBV5-4 and TRBJ2-3; possible D gene TRBD1, 5 bases. There are 14 residues in the CDR3. V lost 3 bases to trimming and J lost 0 bases, with 8 bases between them. CDR1 is SGHNT, CDR2 YYREEE, per germline (reference sequence). CDR3 sequence: CASSSGLSTDTQYF. CDR3 sequence (DNA): TGTGCCAGCAGCTCAGGGTTGAGCACAGATACGCAGTATTTT. The full variable domain, completed using reference TRBV5-4 and TRBJ2-3, is ETGVTQSPTHLIKTRGQQVTLRCSSQSGHNTVSWYQQALGQGPQFIFQYYREEENGRGNFPPRFSGLQFPNYSSELNVNALELDDSALYLCASSSGLSTDTQYFGPGTRLTVL.